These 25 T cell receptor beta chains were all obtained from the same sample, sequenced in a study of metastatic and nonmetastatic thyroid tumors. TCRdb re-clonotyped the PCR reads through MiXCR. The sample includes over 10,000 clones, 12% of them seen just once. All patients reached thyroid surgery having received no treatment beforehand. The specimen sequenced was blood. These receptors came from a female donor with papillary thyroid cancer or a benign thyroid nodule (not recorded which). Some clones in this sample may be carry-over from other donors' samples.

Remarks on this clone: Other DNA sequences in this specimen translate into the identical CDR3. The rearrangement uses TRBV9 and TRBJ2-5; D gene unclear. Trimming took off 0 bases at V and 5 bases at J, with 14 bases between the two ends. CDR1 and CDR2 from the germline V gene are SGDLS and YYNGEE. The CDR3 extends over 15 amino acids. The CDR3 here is CASSVDPSGVETQYF. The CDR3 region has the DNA TGTGCCAGCAGCGTAGATCCTAGTGGGGTGGAGACCCAGTACTTC.

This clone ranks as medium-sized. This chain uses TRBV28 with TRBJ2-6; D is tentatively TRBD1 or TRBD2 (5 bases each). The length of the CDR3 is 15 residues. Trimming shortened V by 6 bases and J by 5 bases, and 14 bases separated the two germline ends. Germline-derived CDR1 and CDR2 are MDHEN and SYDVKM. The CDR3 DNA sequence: TGTGCCAGCAGACAAGGGGACCTAAGGGCCAACGTCCTGACTTTC. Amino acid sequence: CASRQGDLRANVLTF.

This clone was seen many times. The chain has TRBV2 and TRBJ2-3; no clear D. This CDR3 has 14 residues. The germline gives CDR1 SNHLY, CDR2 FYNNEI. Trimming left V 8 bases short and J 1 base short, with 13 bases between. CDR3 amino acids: CASGRAHGTDTQYF. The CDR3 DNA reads TGTGCCAGCGGACGGGCGCATGGCACAGATACGCAGTATTTT.

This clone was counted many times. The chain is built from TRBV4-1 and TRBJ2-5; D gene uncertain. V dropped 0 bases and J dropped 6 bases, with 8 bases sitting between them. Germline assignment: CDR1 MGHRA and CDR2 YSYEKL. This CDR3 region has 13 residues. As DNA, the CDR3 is TGCGCCAGCAGCCAAGAACACAGTCAGACCCAGTACTTC. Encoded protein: CASSQEHSQTQYF.

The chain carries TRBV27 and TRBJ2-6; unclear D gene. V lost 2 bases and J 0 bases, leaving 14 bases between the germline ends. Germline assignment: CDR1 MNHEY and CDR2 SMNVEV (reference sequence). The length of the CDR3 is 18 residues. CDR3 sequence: CASSLVAFTISGANVLTF. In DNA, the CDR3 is TGTGCCAGCAGTTTAGTGGCTTTTACAATCTCTGGGGCCAACGTCCTGACTTTC.

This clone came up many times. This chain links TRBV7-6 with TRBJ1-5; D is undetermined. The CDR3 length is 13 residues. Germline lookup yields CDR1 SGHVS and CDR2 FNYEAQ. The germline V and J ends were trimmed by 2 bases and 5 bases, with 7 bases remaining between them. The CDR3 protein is CASSLQRDQPQHF. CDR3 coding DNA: TGTGCCAGCAGCTTACAACGAGATCAGCCCCAGCATTTT.

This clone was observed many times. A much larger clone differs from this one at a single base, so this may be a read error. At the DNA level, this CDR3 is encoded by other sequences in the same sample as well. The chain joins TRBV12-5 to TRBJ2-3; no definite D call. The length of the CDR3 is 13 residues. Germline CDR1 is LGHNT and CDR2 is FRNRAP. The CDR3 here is CAGGLSVADTQYF. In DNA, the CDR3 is TGTGCTGGTGGTTTATCGGTTGCAGATACGCAGTATTTT. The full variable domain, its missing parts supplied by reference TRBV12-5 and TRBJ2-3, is DARVTQTPRHKVTEMGQEVTMRCQPILGHNTVFWYRQTMMQGLELLAYFRNRAPLDDSGMPKDRFSAEMPDATLATLKIQPSEPRDSAVYFCAGGLSVADTQYFGPGTRLTVL.

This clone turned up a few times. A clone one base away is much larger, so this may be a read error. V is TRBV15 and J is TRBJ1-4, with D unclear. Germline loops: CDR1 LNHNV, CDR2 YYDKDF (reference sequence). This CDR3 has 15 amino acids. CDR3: CATSREGRSSEKLVF. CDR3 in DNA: TGTGCCACCAGCAGAGAAGGCAGGTCCTCGGAAAAACTGGTTTTT.

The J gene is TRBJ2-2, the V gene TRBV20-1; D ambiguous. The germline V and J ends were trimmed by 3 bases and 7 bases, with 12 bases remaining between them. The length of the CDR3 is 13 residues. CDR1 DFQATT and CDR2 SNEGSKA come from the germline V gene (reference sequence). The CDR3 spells CSASPSSNGELFF. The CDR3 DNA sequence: TGCAGTGCTAGTCCGAGCAGCAACGGGGAGCTGTTTTTT.

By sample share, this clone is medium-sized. CDR3 loop: CASSHGSYEQYF. The CDR3 DNA reads as TGTGCCAGCAGCCACGGGTCCTACGAGCAGTACTTC. V and J are TRBV6-1 and TRBJ2-7; D ambiguous. From germline, CDR1 is MNHNS and CDR2 SASEGT. The CDR3 runs to 12 residues. Trimming left V 6 bases short and J 1 base short, with 7 bases between.

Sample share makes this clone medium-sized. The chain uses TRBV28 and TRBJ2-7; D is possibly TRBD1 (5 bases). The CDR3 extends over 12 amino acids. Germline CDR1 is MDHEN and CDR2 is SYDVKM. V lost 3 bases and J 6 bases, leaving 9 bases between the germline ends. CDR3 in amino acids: CASSFRVGEQYF. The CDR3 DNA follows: TGTGCCAGCAGTTTCAGGGTAGGCGAGCAGTACTTC.

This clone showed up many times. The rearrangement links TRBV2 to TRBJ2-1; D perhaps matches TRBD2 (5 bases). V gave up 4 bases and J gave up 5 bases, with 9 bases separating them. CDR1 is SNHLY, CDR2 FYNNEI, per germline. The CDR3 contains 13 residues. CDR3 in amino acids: CASSVSRDNEQFF. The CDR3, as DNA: TGTGCCAGCAGTGTTTCGCGGGACAATGAGCAGTTCTTC.

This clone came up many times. The CDR3 DNA follows: TGTGCCATCAGTCAGGGACAGGGAGGTTCATTGTTGTCACCAGATACGCAGTATTTT. This encodes CAISQGQGGSLLSPDTQYF. This sequence joins TRBV10-3 and TRBJ2-3; 9 bases map to TRBD1. The germline V gene has CDR1 ENHRY and CDR2 SYGVKD. CDR3 length equals 19 residues. V dropped 5 bases and J dropped 4; count of bases not matched to a gene: 19.

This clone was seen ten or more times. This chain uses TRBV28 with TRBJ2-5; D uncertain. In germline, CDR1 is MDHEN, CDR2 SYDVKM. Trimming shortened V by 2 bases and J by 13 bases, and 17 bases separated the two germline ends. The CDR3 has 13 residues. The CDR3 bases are TGTGCCAGCAGTTTAGGTGACCGACCCGTTGGGTACTTC. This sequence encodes CASSLGDRPVGYF.

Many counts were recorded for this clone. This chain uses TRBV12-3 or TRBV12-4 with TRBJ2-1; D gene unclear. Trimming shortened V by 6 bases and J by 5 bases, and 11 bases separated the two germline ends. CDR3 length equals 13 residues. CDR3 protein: CASRPLTDNEQFF. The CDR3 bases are TGTGCCAGCAGGCCTTTGACCGACAATGAGCAGTTCTTC.

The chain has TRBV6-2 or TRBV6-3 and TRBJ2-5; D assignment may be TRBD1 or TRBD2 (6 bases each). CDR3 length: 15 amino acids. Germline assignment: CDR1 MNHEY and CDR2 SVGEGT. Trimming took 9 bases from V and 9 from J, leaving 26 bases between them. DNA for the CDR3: TGTGCCAGGAGTCCGGGGGCAGGGTTGTTGGGGCCCCAGTACTTC. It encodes CARSPGAGLLGPQYF.

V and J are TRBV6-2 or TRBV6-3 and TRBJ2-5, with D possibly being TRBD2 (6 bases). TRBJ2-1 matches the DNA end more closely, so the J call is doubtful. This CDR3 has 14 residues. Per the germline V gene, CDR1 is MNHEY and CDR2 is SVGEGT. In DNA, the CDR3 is TGTGCCAGCAGTTACCCTACTAGCTGGGATGAGCAGTTCTTC. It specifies CASSYPTSWDEQFF.

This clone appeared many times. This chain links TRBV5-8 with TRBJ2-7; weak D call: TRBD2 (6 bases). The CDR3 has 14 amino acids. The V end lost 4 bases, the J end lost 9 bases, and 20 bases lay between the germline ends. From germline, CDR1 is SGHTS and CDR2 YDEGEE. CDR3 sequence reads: CASSRLRDSVGQYF. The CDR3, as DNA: TGTGCCAGCAGCCGCCTTAGGGACTCGGTCGGGCAGTACTTC.

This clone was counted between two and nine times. The CDR3 here is CASSSRGLKTNYGYTF. As DNA, the CDR3 is TGTGCCAGCAGTTCCAGGGGGCTAAAGACTAACTATGGCTACACCTTC. V usage is TRBV5-4 and J usage is TRBJ1-2; 8 bases line up with TRBD1. This CDR3 has 16 amino acids. Germline V CDR1 and CDR2: SGHNT, YYREEE (reference sequence). V gave up 5 bases and J gave up 0 bases; unmatched junction bases: 9.

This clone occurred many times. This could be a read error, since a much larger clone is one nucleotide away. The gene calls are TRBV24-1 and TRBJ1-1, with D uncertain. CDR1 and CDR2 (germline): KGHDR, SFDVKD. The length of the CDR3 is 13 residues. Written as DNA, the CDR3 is TGTGCCATCAGTGATCATTCACGCACTGAAGCTTTCTTT. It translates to CAISDHSRTEAFF.

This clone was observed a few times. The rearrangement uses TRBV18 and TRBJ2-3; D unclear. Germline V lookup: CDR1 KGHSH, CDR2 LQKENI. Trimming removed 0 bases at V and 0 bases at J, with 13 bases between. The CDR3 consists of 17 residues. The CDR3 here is CASSPPIGLTSTDTQYF. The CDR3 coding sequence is TGTGCCAGCTCACCACCTATTGGGCTTACAAGCACAGATACGCAGTATTTT.

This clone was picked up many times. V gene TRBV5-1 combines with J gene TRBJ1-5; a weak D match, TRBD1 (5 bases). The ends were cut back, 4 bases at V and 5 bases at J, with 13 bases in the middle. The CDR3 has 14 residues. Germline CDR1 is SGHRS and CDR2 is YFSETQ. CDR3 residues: CASSRDAGDQPQHF. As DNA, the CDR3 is TGCGCCAGCAGCCGGGACGCCGGGGATCAGCCCCAGCATTTT.

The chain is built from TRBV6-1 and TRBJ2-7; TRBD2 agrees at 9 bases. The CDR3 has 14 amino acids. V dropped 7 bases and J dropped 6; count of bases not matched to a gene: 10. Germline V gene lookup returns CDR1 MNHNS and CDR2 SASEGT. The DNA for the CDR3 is TGTGCCAGCATGCTAACCGGGACTAGCTCCGAGCAGTACTTC. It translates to CASMLTGTSSEQYF.

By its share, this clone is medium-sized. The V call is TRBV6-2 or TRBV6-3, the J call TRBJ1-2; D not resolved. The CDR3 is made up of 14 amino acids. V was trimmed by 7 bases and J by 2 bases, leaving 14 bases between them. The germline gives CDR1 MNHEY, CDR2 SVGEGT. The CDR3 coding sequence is TGTGCCAGCAACTTCATGTGGGAGAACTATGGCTACACCTTC. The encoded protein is CASNFMWENYGYTF.

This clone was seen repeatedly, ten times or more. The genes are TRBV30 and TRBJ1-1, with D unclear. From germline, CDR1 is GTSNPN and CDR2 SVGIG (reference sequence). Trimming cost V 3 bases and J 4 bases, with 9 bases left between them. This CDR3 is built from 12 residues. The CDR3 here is CAWRAEGTEAFF. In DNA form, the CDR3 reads TGTGCCTGGAGGGCAGAAGGCACTGAAGCTTTCTTT.